Included here is one T cell receptor (beta chain) sequence, with context. Its specificity is not known. Compared with germline, one end of the junction differs, possibly owing to a read error. Each donor (without exception) was a healthy Caucasian. Germline V gene lookup returns CDR1 SGHDT and CDR2 YYEEEE. The CDR3 contains 15 residues. TCRdb fed the 5' RACE reads into MiXCR, producing one record per CDR3 protein. The table lists about 210,000 distinct CDR3 sequences, roughly 9.4% of them singletons. This entry is derived from a study of identical twins. Study-wide results and caveats: Out-of-frame alpha sequences shared between twins exhibited an excess of low generation probability.

The TCR was taken from a woman between 18 and 30 years old in good health. The gene calls are TRBV5-6 and TRBJ2-3; unclear D gene. The specimen sequenced was memory (CD45RO+) T cells sorted from blood. The CDR3: CVSSPHVTSTDTQYF. For the CDR3, the DNA is TGTGTCAGCAGCCCCCATGTGACTAGCACAGATACGCAGTATTTT.